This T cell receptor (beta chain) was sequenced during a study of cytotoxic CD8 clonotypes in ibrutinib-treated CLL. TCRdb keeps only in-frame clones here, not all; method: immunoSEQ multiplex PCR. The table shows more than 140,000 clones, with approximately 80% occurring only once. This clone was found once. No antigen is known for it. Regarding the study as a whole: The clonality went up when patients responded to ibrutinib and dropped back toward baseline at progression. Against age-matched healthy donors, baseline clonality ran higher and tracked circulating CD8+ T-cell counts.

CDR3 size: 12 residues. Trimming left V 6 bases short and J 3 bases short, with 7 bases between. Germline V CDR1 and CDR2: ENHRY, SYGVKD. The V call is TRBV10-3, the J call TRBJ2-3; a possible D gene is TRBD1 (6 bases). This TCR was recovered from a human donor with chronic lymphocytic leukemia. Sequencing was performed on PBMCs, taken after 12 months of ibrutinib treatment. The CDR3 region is CAIRGGTDTQYF. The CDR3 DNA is TGTGCCATCAGAGGGGGAACAGATACGCAGTATTTT.